One and the same sample provided the 20 T cell receptor beta chains below, sequenced in a study of control samples from healthy donors and cancer patients. Here immunoSEQ multiplex PCR was the method, and the copy in TCRdb shows in-frame clones only, minus some. The profile shows roughly 100,000 clones, roughly 94% of them singletons. What was sequenced was blood. These TCRs come from a woman under 30 in good health.

The genes are TRBV6-5 and TRBJ2-1, with TRBD1 identical over 8 bases. Germline V gives CDR1 MNHEY, CDR2 SVGAGI. V trimming: 5 bases; J trimming: 0 bases; junction bases outside the gene matches: 3. CDR3 length: 15 residues. In nucleotides, the CDR3 is TGTGCCAGCAGTCCAACAGGGGGCTCCTACAATGAGCAGTTCTTC. Its protein product is CASSPTGGSYNEQFF.

This clone has more than one count but fewer than ten. V is TRBV7-9 and J is TRBJ1-4, with no clear D. V was clipped by 1 base and J by 4 bases, with 7 bases between them. CDR3 length equals 14 residues. CDR1 is SEHNR, CDR2 FQNEAQ, per germline (reference sequence). The CDR3: CASSLGLSNEKLFF. The CDR3 DNA follows: TGTGCCAGCAGCTTAGGTTTGAGTAATGAAAAACTGTTTTTT.

The chain carries TRBV11-3 and TRBJ2-1; D remains ambiguous. The CDR3 runs 12 residues. The germline gives CDR1 SGHNT, CDR2 YENEEA. V shed 2 bases and J shed 5 bases, with 4 bases lying between them. The CDR3 spells CASSLNHNEQFF. CDR3 sequence (DNA): TGTGCCAGCAGCTTAAACCACAATGAGCAGTTCTTC.

The genes are TRBV10-1 and TRBJ2-3; D not resolved. CDR3 length: 12 residues. Germline CDR1 reads WNHNN; CDR2 reads SYGVQD (reference sequence). Trimming took 3 bases from V and 5 from J, leaving 6 bases between them. The CDR3 region has the DNA TGCGCCAGCAGTGATTGGAGAGATACGCAGTATTTT. As protein: CASSDWRDTQYF.

The gene calls are TRBV3-1 (or the pseudogene TRBV3-2) and TRBJ1-6, with D perhaps matching TRBD1 (5 bases). The CDR3 is 16 residues long. Germline CDR1 is LGHDT and CDR2 is YNNKEL (reference sequence). V lost 4 bases to trimming and J lost 9 bases, with 19 bases between them. CDR3 sequence: CASSRLLGRNFSPLHF. CDR3 DNA sequence: TGTGCCAGCAGCCGACTATTGGGACGGAACTTTTCACCCCTCCACTTT.

V and J are TRBV24-1 and TRBJ1-2, with TRBD1 matching 7 bases. V was pared by 4 bases and J by 3 bases, with 1 base of the junction left unmatched. There are 13 residues in the CDR3. The germline gives CDR1 KGHDR, CDR2 SFDVKD. The CDR3 sequence: CATSEDRYYGYTF. The CDR3 coding sequence is TGTGCCACCAGTGAGGACAGGTACTATGGCTACACCTTC.

This chain uses TRBV10-3 with TRBJ1-5; 7 bases map to TRBD1. The CDR3 has 14 residues. Trimming removed 3 bases from V and 5 bases from J; junction bases left unmatched: 4. Germline V lookup: CDR1 ENHRY, CDR2 SYGVKD. For the CDR3, the DNA is TGTGCCATCAGTGAAGGGGGCATTGATCAGCCCCAGCATTTT. Protein: CAISEGGIDQPQHF.

The DNA for the CDR3 is TGTGCCAGCAGTGACCCCAGGGAAGTAGGAAAACTGTTTTTT. Amino acid sequence: CASSDPREVGKLFF. The chain joins TRBV6-4 to TRBJ1-4, with D possibly being TRBD1 (5 bases). This CDR3 comprises 14 residues. Deletions cut 2 bases from V and 10 bases from J, with 14 bases between. Germline V CDR1 and CDR2: MRHNA, SNTAGT.

The DNA for the CDR3 is TGTGCCAGCAGCCAACCCCGCGAGCAGTACTTC. Residues: CASSQPREQYF. The chain employs TRBV5-6 and TRBJ2-7; D not resolved. CDR3 size: 11 residues. The germline V gene encodes CDR1 SGHDT and CDR2 YYEEEE. Trimming cost V 4 bases and J 6 bases, with 8 bases left between them.

The chain combines TRBV10-2 with TRBJ1-4; 10 bases align to TRBD1. V was clipped by 4 bases and J by 8 bases; unmatched bases: 4. The CDR3 is made up of 14 amino acids. Germline V lookup: CDR1 WSHSY, CDR2 SAAADI. CDR3 DNA sequence: TGCGCCAGCAGTGGACAGGGGGCGAGGGAAAAACTGTTTTTT. Protein product: CASSGQGAREKLFF.

The chain joins TRBV2 to TRBJ2-1; D call uncertain. Deletions cut 5 bases from V and 0 bases from J, with 17 bases between. The germline V gene encodes CDR1 SNHLY and CDR2 FYNNEI. This CDR3 comprises 17 residues. CDR3: CASSTTDTPSSYNEQFF. In nucleotides, the CDR3 is TGTGCCAGCAGTACGACTGACACCCCGAGCTCCTACAATGAGCAGTTCTTC.

J is TRBJ2-6 and V is TRBV5-4; 8 bases are shared with TRBD1. This CDR3 comprises 15 residues. V was pared by 4 bases and J by 4 bases, with 4 bases of the junction left unmatched. The germline CDR1 and CDR2 sequences are SGHNT and YYREEE (reference sequence). In DNA, the CDR3 is TGTGCCAGCAGCACGACAGGGGTCGGGGCCAACGTCCTGACTTTC. Its protein product is CASSTTGVGANVLTF.

This chain links TRBV18 with TRBJ2-1; D is unclear. CDR1 and CDR2 from the germline V gene are KGHSH and LQKENI. This CDR3 contains 16 residues. V was cut by 0 bases and J by 1 base, with 10 bases left in between. The CDR3 reads CASSPPESDSYNEQFF. The CDR3 region has the DNA TGTGCCAGCTCACCACCGGAGAGCGATTCCTACAATGAGCAGTTCTTC.

The chain has TRBV4-3 and TRBJ2-1; 8 positions match TRBD2. The CDR3 has 16 amino acids. V gave up 3 bases and J gave up 9 bases; unmatched junction bases: 13. Germline CDR1 reads LGHNA; CDR2 reads YSLEER. The CDR3 loop is CASSQTGTRRSGEQFF. CDR3 coding DNA: TGCGCCAGCAGCCAGACCGGGACTAGGAGGAGCGGTGAGCAGTTCTTC.

The V gene is TRBV19, the J gene TRBJ2-1; D ambiguous. CDR1 and CDR2 from the germline V gene are LNHDA and SQIVND (reference sequence). The CDR3 totals 12 residues. V lost 5 bases to trimming and J lost 7 bases, with 9 bases between them. The CDR3 sequence is CASSPYLNEQFF. The CDR3 coding sequence is TGTGCCAGTAGTCCTTATTTGAATGAGCAGTTCTTC.

The rearrangement joins TRBV7-9 to TRBJ1-1, with 8 bases aligning to TRBD1. This CDR3 has 14 amino acids. The V and J ends lost 4 bases and 4 bases, in that order; junction bases with no gene match: 5. The germline gives CDR1 SEHNR, CDR2 FQNEAQ (reference sequence). This CDR3 reads CASSSPRGLTEAFF. The CDR3 region has the DNA TGTGCCAGCAGCTCACCCAGGGGGCTCACTGAAGCTTTCTTT.

The CDR3 protein is CASRQIFYEQYF. CDR3 bases: TGTGCCAGCAGACAAATATTCTACGAGCAGTACTTC. The V gene is TRBV12-3 or TRBV12-4, the J gene TRBJ2-7; D is ambiguous. The CDR3 loop spans 12 amino acids. V lost 6 bases and J lost 3, with 9 bases in between.

The chain has TRBV18 and TRBJ2-3; 7 bases are shared with TRBD1. CDR1 is KGHSH, CDR2 LQKENI, per germline. The CDR3 totals 16 residues. V was pared by 2 bases and J by 3 bases, with 8 bases of the junction left unmatched. CDR3 in amino acids: CASSPIMDRFTDTQYF. In nucleotides, the CDR3 is TGTGCCAGCTCACCAATCATGGACAGGTTTACAGATACGCAGTATTTT.

This clone was recorded only once. The V call is TRBV19, the J call TRBJ2-3, with D unclear. Germline lookup yields CDR1 LNHDA and CDR2 SQIVND (reference sequence). The CDR3 has 12 amino acids. V lost 4 bases and J lost 5, with 7 bases in between. Written as DNA, the CDR3 is TGTGCCAGTAGTACTGTCGGAGATACGCAGTATTTT. Translating it yields CASSTVGDTQYF.

This CDR3 reads CASTLAVSTDTQYF. CDR3 sequence (DNA): TGTGCCAGCACCTTAGCGGTCAGCACAGATACGCAGTATTTT. The chain links TRBV2 to TRBJ2-3; a possible D gene is TRBD2 (6 bases). Trimming pared 7 bases from V and 0 bases from J, leaving 11 bases between. This CDR3 has 14 residues. Germline V gives CDR1 SNHLY, CDR2 FYNNEI.